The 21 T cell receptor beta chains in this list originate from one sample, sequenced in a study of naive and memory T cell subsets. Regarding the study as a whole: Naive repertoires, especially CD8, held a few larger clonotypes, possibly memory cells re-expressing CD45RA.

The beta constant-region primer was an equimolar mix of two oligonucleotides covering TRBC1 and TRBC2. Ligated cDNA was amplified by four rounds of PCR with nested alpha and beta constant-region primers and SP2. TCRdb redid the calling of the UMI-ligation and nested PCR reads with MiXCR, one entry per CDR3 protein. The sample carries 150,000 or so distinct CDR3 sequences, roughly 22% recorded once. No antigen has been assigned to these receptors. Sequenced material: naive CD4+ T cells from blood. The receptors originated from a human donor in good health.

This CDR3 is CASSLSDNEQFF. The CDR3 region has the DNA TGTGCCAGCAGCTTATCAGACAATGAGCAGTTCTTC. V usage is TRBV7-2 and J usage is TRBJ2-1; D call uncertain. Trimming removed 2 bases from V and 5 bases from J, with 4 bases in between. From germline, CDR1 is SGHTA and CDR2 FQGNSA. The CDR3 contains 12 residues.

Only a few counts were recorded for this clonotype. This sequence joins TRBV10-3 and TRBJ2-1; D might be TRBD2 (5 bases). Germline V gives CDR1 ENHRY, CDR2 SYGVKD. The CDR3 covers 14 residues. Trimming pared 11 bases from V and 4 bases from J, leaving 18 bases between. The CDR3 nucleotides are TGTGCCGCAATTGCCGGGGTGGGGTACAATGAGCAGTTCTTC. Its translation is CAAIAGVGYNEQFF.

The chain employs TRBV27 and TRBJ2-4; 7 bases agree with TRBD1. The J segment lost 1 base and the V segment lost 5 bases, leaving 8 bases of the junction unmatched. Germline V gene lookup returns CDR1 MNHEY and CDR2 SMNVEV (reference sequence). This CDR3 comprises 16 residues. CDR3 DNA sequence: TGTGCCAGCAGTCCAGGGACAGTTGGGGCCAAAAACATTCAGTACTTC. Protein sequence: CASSPGTVGAKNIQYF.

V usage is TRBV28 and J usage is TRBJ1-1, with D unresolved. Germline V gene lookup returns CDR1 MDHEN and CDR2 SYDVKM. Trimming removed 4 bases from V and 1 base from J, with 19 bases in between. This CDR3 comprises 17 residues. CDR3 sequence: CASSSESRRTSNTEAFF. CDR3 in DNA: TGTGCCAGCAGTTCCGAGTCCCGACGAACCTCGAACACTGAAGCTTTCTTT.

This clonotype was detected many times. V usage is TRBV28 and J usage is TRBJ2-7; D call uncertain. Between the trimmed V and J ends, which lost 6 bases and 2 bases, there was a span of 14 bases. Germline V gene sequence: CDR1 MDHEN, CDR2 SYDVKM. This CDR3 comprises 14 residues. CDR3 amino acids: CASSPGVLPYEQYF. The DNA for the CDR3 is TGTGCCAGCAGCCCCGGAGTCCTACCCTACGAGCAGTACTTC. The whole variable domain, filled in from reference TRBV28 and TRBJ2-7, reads DVKVTQSSRYLVKRTGEKVFLECVQDMDHENMFWYRQDPGLGLRLIYFSYDVKMKEKGDIPEGYSVSREKKERFSLILESASTNQTSMYLCASSPGVLPYEQYFGPGTRLTVT.

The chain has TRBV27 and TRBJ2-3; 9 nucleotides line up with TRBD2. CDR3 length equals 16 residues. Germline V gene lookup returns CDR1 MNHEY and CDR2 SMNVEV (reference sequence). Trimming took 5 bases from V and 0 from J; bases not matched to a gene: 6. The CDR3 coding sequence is TGTGCCAGCAGTCCGACGGGACTAGCTAGCACAGATACGCAGTATTTT. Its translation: CASSPTGLASTDTQYF.

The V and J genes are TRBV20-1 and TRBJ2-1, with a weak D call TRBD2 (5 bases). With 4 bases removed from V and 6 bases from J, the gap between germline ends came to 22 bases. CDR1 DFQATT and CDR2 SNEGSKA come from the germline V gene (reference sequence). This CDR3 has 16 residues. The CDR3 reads CSANERTETEGNEQFF. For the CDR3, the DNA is TGCAGTGCTAACGAGCGGACGGAAACCGAAGGCAATGAGCAGTTCTTC.

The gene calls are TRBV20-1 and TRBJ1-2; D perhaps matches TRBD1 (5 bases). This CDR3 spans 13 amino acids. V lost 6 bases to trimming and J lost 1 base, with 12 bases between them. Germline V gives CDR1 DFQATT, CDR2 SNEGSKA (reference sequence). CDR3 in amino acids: CSAVVGGNYGYTF. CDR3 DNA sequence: TGCAGTGCCGTCGTGGGGGGTAACTATGGCTACACCTTC.

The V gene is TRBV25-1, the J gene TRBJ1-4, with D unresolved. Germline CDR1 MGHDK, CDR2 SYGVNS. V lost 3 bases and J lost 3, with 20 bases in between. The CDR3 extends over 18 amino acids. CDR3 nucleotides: TGTGCCAGCAGTGATGCCCACTTGGGAGGGCGTTCTAATGAAAAACTGTTTTTT. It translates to CASSDAHLGGRSNEKLFF.

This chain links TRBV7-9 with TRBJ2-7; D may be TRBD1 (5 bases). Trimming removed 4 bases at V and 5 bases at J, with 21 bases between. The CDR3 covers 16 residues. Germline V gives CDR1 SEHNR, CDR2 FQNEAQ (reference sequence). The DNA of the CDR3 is TGTGCCAGCAGCTCCCTCCGACAAGGCCAGGGTAACGAGCAGTACTTC. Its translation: CASSSLRQGQGNEQYF. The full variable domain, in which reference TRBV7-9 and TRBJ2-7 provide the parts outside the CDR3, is DTGVSQNPRHKITKRGQNVTFRCDPISEHNRLYWYRQTLGQGPEFLTYFQNEAQLEKSRLLSDRFSAERPKGSFSTLEIQRTEQGDSAMYLCASSSLRQGQGNEQYFGPGTRLTVT.

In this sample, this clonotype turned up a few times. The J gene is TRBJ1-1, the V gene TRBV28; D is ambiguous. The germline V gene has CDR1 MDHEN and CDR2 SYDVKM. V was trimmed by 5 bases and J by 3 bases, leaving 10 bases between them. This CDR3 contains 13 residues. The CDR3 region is CASSIHTYTEAFF. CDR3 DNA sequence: TGTGCCAGCAGTATTCACACATACACTGAAGCTTTCTTT. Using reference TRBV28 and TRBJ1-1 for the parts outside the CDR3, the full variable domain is DVKVTQSSRYLVKRTGEKVFLECVQDMDHENMFWYRQDPGLGLRLIYFSYDVKMKEKGDIPEGYSVSREKKERFSLILESASTNQTSMYLCASSIHTYTEAFFGQGTRLTVV.

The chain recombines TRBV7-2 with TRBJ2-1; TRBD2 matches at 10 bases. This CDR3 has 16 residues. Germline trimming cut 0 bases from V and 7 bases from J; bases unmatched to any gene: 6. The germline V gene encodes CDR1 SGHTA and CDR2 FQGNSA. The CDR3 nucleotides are TGTGCCAGCAGCTTAGCGTCGGGAGCGGGAGGGAATGAGCAGTTCTTC. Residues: CASSLASGAGGNEQFF.

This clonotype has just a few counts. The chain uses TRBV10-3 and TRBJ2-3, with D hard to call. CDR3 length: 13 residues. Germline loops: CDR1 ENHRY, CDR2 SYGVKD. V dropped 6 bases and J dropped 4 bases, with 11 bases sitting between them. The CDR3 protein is CAISADDSDTQYF. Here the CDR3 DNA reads TGTGCCATCAGCGCGGACGATTCAGATACGCAGTATTTT.

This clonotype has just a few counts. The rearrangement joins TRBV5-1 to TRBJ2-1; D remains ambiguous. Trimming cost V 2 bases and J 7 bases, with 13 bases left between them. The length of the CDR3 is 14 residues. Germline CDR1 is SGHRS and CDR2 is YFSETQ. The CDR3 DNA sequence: TGCGCCAGCAGCTTAAGGGCAGGAGTTAATGAGCAGTTCTTC. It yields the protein CASSLRAGVNEQFF.

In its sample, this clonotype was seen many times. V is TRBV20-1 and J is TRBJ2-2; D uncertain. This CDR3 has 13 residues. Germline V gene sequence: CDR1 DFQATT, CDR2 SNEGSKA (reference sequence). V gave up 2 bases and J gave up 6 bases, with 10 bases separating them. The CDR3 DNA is TGCAGTGCTAGAAAAAAAGTCGCCGGGGAGCTGTTTTTT. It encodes CSARKKVAGELFF.

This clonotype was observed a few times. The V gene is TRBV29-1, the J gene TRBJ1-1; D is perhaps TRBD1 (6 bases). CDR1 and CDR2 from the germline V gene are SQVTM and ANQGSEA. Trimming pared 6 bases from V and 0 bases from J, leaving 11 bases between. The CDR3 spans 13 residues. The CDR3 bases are TGCAGCGTAGATGACAGGCTGAACACTGAAGCTTTCTTT. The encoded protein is CSVDDRLNTEAFF.

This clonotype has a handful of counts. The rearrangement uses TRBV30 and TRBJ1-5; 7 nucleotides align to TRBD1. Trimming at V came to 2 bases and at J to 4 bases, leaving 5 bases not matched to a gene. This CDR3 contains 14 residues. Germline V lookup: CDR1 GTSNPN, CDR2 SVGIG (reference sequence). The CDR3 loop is CAWSTGQPNQPQHF. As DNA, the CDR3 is TGTGCCTGGAGTACGGGACAGCCTAATCAGCCCCAGCATTTT.

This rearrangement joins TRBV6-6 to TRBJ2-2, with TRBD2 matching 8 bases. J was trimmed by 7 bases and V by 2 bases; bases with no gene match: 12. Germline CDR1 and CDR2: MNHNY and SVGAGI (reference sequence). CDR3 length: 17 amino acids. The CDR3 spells CASSYSGRVFRDGELFF. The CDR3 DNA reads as TGTGCCAGCAGTTACAGCGGGAGAGTTTTTAGGGACGGGGAGCTGTTTTTT.

The CDR3 loop reads CASSPTGSNTEAFF. The CDR3 DNA reads TGTGCCAGCAGCCCCACAGGCTCGAACACTGAAGCTTTCTTT. This chain links TRBV3-1 with TRBJ1-1; D may be TRBD1 (5 bases). V shed 4 bases and J shed 1 base, with 10 bases lying between them. The CDR3 is made up of 14 amino acids. Germline V gives CDR1 LGHDT, CDR2 YNNKEL (reference sequence).

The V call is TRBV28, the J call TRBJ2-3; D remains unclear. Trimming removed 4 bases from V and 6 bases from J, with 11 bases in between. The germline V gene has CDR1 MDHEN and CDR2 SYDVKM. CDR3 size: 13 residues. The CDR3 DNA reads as TGTGCCAGCAGTTCCCGACCACCGGATACGCAGTATTTT. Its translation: CASSSRPPDTQYF.

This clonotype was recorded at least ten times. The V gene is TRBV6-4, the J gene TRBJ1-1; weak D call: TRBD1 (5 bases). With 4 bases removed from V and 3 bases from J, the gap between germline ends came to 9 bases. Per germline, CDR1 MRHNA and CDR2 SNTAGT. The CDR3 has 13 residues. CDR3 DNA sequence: TGTGCCAGCAGTGTTGGGGGAGACACTGAAGCTTTCTTT. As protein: CASSVGGDTEAFF.